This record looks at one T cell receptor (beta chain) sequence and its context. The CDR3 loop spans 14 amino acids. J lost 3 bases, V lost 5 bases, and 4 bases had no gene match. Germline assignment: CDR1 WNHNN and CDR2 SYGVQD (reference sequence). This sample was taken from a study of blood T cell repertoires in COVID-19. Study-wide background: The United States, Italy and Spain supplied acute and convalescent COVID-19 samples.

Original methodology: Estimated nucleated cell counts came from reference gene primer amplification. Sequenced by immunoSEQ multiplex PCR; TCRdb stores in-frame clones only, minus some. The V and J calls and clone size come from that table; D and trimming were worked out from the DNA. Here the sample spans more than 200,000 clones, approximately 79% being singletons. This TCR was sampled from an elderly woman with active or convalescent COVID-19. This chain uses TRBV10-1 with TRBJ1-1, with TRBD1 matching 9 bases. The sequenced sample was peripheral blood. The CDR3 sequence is CASSRDRVYTEAFF. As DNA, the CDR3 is TGCGCCAGCAGTCGGGACAGGGTATACACTGAAGCTTTCTTT.